These T cell receptor beta chains were read from a single sample in a study of blood T cells in healthy people across ages. Via MiXCR, TCRdb re-called the 5' RACE reads, giving one row per CDR3 protein. This table has about 780,000 distinct CDR3 sequences, about 42% appearing once. Sequencing was carried out using blood. The receptors shown here come from a man aged 80 or over in good health. Both conserved end residues are part of each CDR3. The D gene is left open where the match is weak. Not every row has a clone size; where given, it reads once, few, many or a size class.

j_call: TRBJ1-6
v_call: TRBV3-1
d_call: NA
clone_size: few
cdr3_aa: CASSPGVGYGNSPLHF
cdr3_nt: TGTGCCAGCAGCCCCGGGGTGGGGTACGGTAATTCACCCCTCCACTTT

j_call: TRBJ2-5
v_call: TRBV21-1
d_call: NA
clone_size: NA
cdr3_aa: CASSNIRGETQYF
cdr3_nt: TGTGCCAGCAGCAACATCCGAGGAGAGACCCAGTACTTC

j_call: TRBJ2-7
v_call: TRBV29-1
d_call: TRBD2
clone_size: few
cdr3_aa: CSVVTSGTYEQYF
cdr3_nt: TGCAGCGTTGTGACTAGCGGGACCTACGAGCAGTACTTC

j_call: TRBJ2-1
v_call: TRBV5-1
d_call: NA
clone_size: many
cdr3_aa: CASSSDTFNEQFF
cdr3_nt: TGCGCCAGCAGCTCCGATACCTTCAATGAGCAGTTCTTC

j_call: TRBJ2-1
v_call: TRBV28
d_call: TRBD2
clone_size: NA
cdr3_aa: CASSNLLAGGSNNEQFF
cdr3_nt: TGTGCCAGCAGTAACCTACTAGCGGGGGGGTCAAACAATGAGCAGTTCTTC

j_call: TRBJ2-3
v_call: TRBV12-3/TRBV12-4
d_call: NA
clone_size: NA
cdr3_aa: CASSHGDSRRDTQYF
cdr3_nt: TGTGCCAGCAGCCACGGTGATAGTAGAAGAGATACGCAGTATTTT

j_call: TRBJ2-1
v_call: TRBV7-2
d_call: NA
clone_size: NA
cdr3_aa: CASSNRALDEQFF
cdr3_nt: TGTGCCAGCAGCAACAGGGCTCTCGATGAGCAGTTCTTC

j_call: TRBJ2-5
v_call: TRBV30
d_call: NA
clone_size: NA
cdr3_aa: CAWSVLQGSAETQYF
cdr3_nt: TGTGCCTGGAGTGTATTGCAGGGGTCAGCGGAGACCCAGTACTTC

j_call: TRBJ2-6
v_call: TRBV5-1
d_call: NA
clone_size: NA
cdr3_aa: CASSSGPSGANLLTF
cdr3_nt: TGCGCCAGCAGCTCCGGACCGTCTGGGGCCAACCTCCTGACTTTC

j_call: TRBJ2-1
v_call: TRBV5-1
d_call: NA
clone_size: once
cdr3_aa: CASSLMDSHSFRPEQFF
cdr3_nt: TGCGCCAGCAGCCTGATGGACAGTCACAGCTTCCGTCCTGAGCAGTTCTTC